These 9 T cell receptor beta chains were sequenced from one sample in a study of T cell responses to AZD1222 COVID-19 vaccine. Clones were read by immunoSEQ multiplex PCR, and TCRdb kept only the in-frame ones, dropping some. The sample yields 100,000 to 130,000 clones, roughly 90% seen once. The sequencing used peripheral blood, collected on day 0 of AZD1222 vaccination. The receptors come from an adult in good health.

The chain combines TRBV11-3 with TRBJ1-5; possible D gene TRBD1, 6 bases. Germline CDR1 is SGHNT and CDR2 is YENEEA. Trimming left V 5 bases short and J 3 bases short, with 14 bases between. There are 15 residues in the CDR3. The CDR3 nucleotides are TGTGCCAGCAGCAAGGACAGTTTTTCCAATCAGCCCCAGCATTTT. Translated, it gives CASSKDSFSNQPQHF.

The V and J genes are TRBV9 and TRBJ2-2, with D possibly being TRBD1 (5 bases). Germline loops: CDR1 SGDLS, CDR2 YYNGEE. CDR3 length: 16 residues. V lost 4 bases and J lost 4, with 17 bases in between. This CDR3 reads CASSPPPAGSTGELFF. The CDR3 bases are TGTGCCAGCAGCCCCCCCCCAGCAGGGTCCACCGGGGAGCTGTTTTTT.

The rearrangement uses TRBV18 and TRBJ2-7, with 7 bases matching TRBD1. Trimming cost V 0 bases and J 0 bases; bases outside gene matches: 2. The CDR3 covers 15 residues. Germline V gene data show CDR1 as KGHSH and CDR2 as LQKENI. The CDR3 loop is CASSPPGQLSYEQYF. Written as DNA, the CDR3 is TGTGCCAGCTCACCACCGGGACAGCTCTCCTACGAGCAGTACTTC. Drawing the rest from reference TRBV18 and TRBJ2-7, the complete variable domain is NAGVMQNPRHLVRRRGQEARLRCSPMKGHSHVYWYRQLPEEGLKFMVYLQKENIIDESGMPKERFSAEFPKEGPSILRIQQVVRGDSAAYFCASSPPGQLSYEQYFGPGTRLTVT.

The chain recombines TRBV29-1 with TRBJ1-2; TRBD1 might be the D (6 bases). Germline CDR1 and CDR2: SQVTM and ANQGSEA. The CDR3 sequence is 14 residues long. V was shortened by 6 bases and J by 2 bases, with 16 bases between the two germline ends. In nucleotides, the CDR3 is TGCAGCGTCCGCGCGCCCGGGACAAACTATGGCTACACCTTC. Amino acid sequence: CSVRAPGTNYGYTF.

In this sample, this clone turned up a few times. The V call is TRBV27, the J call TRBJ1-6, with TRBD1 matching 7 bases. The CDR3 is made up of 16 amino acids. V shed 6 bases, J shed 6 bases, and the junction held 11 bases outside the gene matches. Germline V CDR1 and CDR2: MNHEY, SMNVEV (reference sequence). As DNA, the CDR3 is TGTGCCAGCAGCCGAAACAACAGGGGTCTTAATTCACCCCTCCACTTT. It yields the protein CASSRNNRGLNSPLHF.

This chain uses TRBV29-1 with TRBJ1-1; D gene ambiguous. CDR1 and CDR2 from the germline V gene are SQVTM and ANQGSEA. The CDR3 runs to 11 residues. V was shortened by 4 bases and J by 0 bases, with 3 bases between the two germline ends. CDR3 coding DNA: TGCAGCGTTGCAGTGAACACTGAAGCTTTCTTT. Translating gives CSVAVNTEAFF.

The CDR3 sequence is CASRTAGTRTSGGQFF. The CDR3 coding sequence is TGTGCCAGCAGGACGGCCGGGACCAGGACTTCTGGTGGGCAGTTCTTC. The chain has TRBV2 and TRBJ2-1; the D gene could be TRBD1 or TRBD2 (5 bases each). V was clipped by 6 bases and J by 12 bases, with 27 bases between them. The CDR3 totals 16 residues. CDR1 and CDR2 (germline): SNHLY, FYNNEI.

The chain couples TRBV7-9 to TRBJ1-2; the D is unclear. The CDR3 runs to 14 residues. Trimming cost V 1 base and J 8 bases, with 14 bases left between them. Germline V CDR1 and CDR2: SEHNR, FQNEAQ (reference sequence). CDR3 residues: CASSLDSSLGGYTF. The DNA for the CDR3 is TGTGCCAGCAGCTTAGATTCCTCCCTGGGGGGCTACACCTTC.

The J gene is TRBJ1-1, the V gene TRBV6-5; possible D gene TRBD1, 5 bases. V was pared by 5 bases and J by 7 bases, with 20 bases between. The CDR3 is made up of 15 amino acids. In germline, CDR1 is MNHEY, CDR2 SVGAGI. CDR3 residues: CASSLVDISGGEAFF. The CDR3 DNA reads TGTGCCAGCAGTCTAGTTGACATCTCTGGGGGTGAAGCTTTCTTT.